A selection of T cell receptor beta chains follows, all from one sample in a study of Ad26.COV2.S vaccination and SARS-CoV-2 variants. Repertoires were generated with immunoSEQ multiplex PCR, while TCRdb's copy carries only in-frame clones and drops some. The profile shows fewer than 400,000 clones, about 90% of them singletons. Here the sequenced sample was peripheral blood, taken in a trial of Ad26.COV2.S vaccine versus placebo. These receptors were taken from a person between 18 and 65 years old who received the Ad26.COV2.S COVID-19 vaccine or a placebo. Both conserved end residues are part of each CDR3. A D gene is named only where the DNA matches it firmly. Part of the rows lack a size; the others show once, few, many or a class for expanded clones.

j_gene | abundance | d_gene | v_gene | CDR3aa | CDR3nt
TRBJ2-3 | . | TRBD2 | TRBV14 | CASSQVGGDGDTQYF | TGTGCCAGCAGCCAAGTGGGAGGGGATGGAGATACGCAGTATTTT
TRBJ2-1 | . | . | TRBV28 | CASRTALGHYNEQFF | TGTGCCAGCAGGACCGCCCTGGGCCACTACAATGAGCAGTTCTTC
TRBJ2-1 | . | TRBD2 | TRBV2 | CASTHRRGVLNEQFF | TGTGCCAGCACCCACAGGCGGGGGGTCCTCAATGAGCAGTTCTTC
TRBJ2-1 | . | TRBD2 | TRBV2 | CASSGTGLAGGSYNEQFF | TGTGCCAGCAGTGGAACCGGACTAGCGGGGGGCTCCTACAATGAGCAGTTCTTC
TRBJ2-3 | . | TRBD2 | TRBV29-1 | CSVERTSGAQDTQYF | TGCAGCGTTGAAAGGACTAGCGGGGCCCAAGATACGCAGTATTTT
TRBJ1-4 | . | . | TRBV27 | CASRGLEGDANEKLFF | TGTGCCAGCAGAGGGTTGGAGGGCGACGCTAATGAAAAACTGTTTTTT
TRBJ1-5 | . | . | TRBV19 | CAERRADTDQPQHF | TGTGCCGAACGGCGGGCCGACACGGATCAGCCCCAGCATTTT
TRBJ2-1 | . | . | TRBV9 | CASSVDSGSSYNEQFF | TGTGCCAGCAGCGTAGATTCGGGGAGCTCCTACAATGAGCAGTTCTTC
TRBJ2-3 | . | TRBD2 | TRBV28 | CASSSRLAGRGDTQYF | TGTGCCAGCAGTTCACGACTAGCGGGAAGAGGTGATACGCAGTATTTT
TRBJ2-3 | . | TRBD1 | TRBV5-5 | CASSLGTVGYTDTQYF | TGTGCCAGCAGCCTCGGGACAGTTGGGTACACAGATACGCAGTATTTT
TRBJ2-7 | once | . | TRBV11-2 | CASSPRGQKVYF | TGTGCCAGCAGCCCGCGGGGACAGAAAGTTTACTTC
TRBJ2-1 | once | TRBD2 | TRBV7-9 | CASSQLTSGLYNEQFF | TGTGCCAGCAGCCAACTTACTAGCGGGCTATACAATGAGCAGTTCTTC
TRBJ1-3 | . | . | TRBV21-1 | CASSASRGQANSGNTIYF | TGTGCCAGCAGCGCGTCGCGGGGACAGGCGAACTCTGGAAACACCATATATTTT
TRBJ2-5 | . | . | TRBV9 | CASSPTGLEETQYF | TGTGCCAGCAGCCCTACAGGTTTAGAAGAGACCCAGTACTTC
TRBJ1-1 | . | TRBD1 | TRBV6-5 | CASSWTGGGTEAFF | TGTGCCAGCTCTTGGACAGGGGGCGGCACTGAAGCTTTCTTT